Following are 3 T cell receptor beta chains from one sample sequenced in a study of shared clonotypes between healthy human individuals. Sequencing used immunoSEQ multiplex PCR; TCRdb keeps in-frame clones, though not all of them. The data contain 110,000 or so clones, about 63% of them singletons. Sequenced: memory CD8+ T cells sorted from blood. Subset: CD45RO+ cells pooled with CCR7-negative TemRA cells. The receptors come from a woman in her twenties or thirties in good health.

This clone was found a few times. The genes are TRBV5-6 and TRBJ2-7, with TRBD2 identical over 12 bases. The CDR3 sequence is 15 residues long. The V and J ends lost 0 bases and 6 bases, in that order; junction bases with no gene match: 4. The germline V gene has CDR1 SGHDT and CDR2 YYEEEE. The CDR3 reads CASSLVLAGGIEQYF. In nucleotides, the CDR3 is TGTGCCAGCAGCTTGGTTCTAGCGGGAGGGATCGAGCAGTACTTC.

There are a few counts of this clone. The V call is TRBV28, the J call TRBJ2-7, with TRBD2 as a possible D gene (5 bases). CDR1 is MDHEN and CDR2 is SYDVKM in the germline V gene. This CDR3 is 12 amino acids long. V dropped 7 bases and J dropped 2 bases, with 9 bases sitting between them. The CDR3 DNA reads as TGTGCCAGCACCCACGGGACCTACGAGCAGTACTTC. It encodes CASTHGTYEQYF. Together with reference TRBV28 and TRBJ2-7, the CDR3 gives the full variable domain: DVKVTQSSRYLVKRTGEKVFLECVQDMDHENMFWYRQDPGLGLRLIYFSYDVKMKEKGDIPEGYSVSREKKERFSLILESASTNQTSMYLCASTHGTYEQYFGPGTRLTVT.

The chain links TRBV27 to TRBJ2-1, with D tentatively TRBD2 (5 bases). CDR1 and CDR2 from the germline V gene are MNHEY and SMNVEV (reference sequence). This CDR3 has 15 amino acids. Trimming took off 4 bases at V and 0 bases at J, with 10 bases between the two ends. The CDR3 DNA sequence: TGTGCCAGCAGTTCTAGCTCCAACTCCTACAATGAGCAGTTCTTC. Amino acids: CASSSSSNSYNEQFF.